This TCR beta chain comes out of a study of blood T cell repertoires in COVID-19. Patients at the Seattle site were enrolled during active infection and followed longitudinally. With 2 bases removed from V and 7 bases from J, the gap between germline ends came to 13 bases. Germline V gives CDR1 SGHRS, CDR2 YFSETQ. The CDR3 spans 15 residues. Libraries were prepared by immunoSEQ multiplex PCR; TCRdb keeps only in-frame clonotypes and omits some of them. The profile shows hundreds of thousands of clones, approximately 86% of them singletons. Material for sequencing was peripheral blood. This receptor was obtained from a woman between 55 and 75 years old with COVID-19, enrolled during active disease. The rearrangement joins TRBV5-1 to TRBJ1-6; D may be TRBD1 (5 bases). The CDR3 protein is CASSLFSQGNSPLHF. The DNA for the CDR3 is TGCGCCAGCAGCTTATTTAGTCAGGGCAATTCACCCCTCCACTTT.